These 19 T cell receptor beta chains share one sample of origin, sequenced in a study of T-cell memory formation after mild COVID-19. TCRdb passed the 5' RACE reads through MiXCR, listing each CDR3 protein once. The sample contains under 70,000 distinct CDR3 sequences, 9.3% of which appear only once. Specimen: PBMCs or a T cell subset sorted from them (not recorded which). Receptors were obtained from a man younger than 35 who had mild COVID-19 (a few samples of this study predate the infection). Cell type and time point are not known.

This clonotype has at least ten counts. One junction end does not reproduce the germline sequence, and a read error may be involved. The rearrangement joins TRBV7-2 to TRBJ2-5; D gene uncertain. CDR3 length equals 19 residues. CDR1 SGHTA and CDR2 FQGNSA come from the germline V gene. In DNA, the CDR3 is TGTGCCAGCAGATTAGGTTGGACGCGGAGTTGGCGGCAAAAAGAGACCCAGTACTTC. Its translation is CASRLGWTRSWRQKETQYF.

J is TRBJ2-2 and V is TRBV11-2; D may be TRBD1 (5 bases). Deletions cut 4 bases from V and 8 bases from J, with 8 bases between. This CDR3 is 12 amino acids long. Germline CDR1 reads SGHAT; CDR2 reads FQNNGV. For the CDR3, the DNA is TGTGCCAGCAGCTCGACAGTGGGGGAGCTGTTTTTT. Translation: CASSSTVGELFF.

In this sample, this clonotype turned up many times. This chain uses TRBV6-5 with TRBJ2-5, with D possibly TRBD2 on 6 matching bases. This CDR3 is built from 13 residues. Trimming removed 5 bases at V and 2 bases at J, with 9 bases between. Germline V gene lookup returns CDR1 MNHEY and CDR2 SVGAGI. This CDR3 is CASSISGQETQYF. CDR3 DNA: TGTGCCAGCAGTATTAGCGGTCAAGAGACCCAGTACTTC.

This clonotype was observed a handful of times. The chain has TRBV7-3 and TRBJ1-4; no clear D gene. The germline gives CDR1 SGHTA, CDR2 FQGTGA. The germline V and J ends were trimmed by 6 bases and 0 bases, with 14 bases remaining between them. The CDR3 totals 16 residues. This CDR3 reads CASSPGMVATNEKLFF. CDR3 coding DNA: TGTGCCAGCAGTCCTGGGATGGTTGCAACTAATGAAAAACTGTTTTTT.

The CDR3 is CASSEDTSVYEQYF. CDR3 DNA: TGTGCCAGCAGTGAAGACACTAGCGTTTACGAGCAGTACTTC. This chain joins TRBV2 and TRBJ2-7; TRBD2 matches at 7 bases. Unmatched junction bases numbered 4, after V lost 1 base and J lost 4 bases. Germline CDR1 reads SNHLY; CDR2 reads FYNNEI. The CDR3 has 14 amino acids.

Concerning this clonotype: This may be a read error, as it is one base from a much larger clone. The rearrangement uses TRBV7-9 and TRBJ2-5; no firm D call. The germline gives CDR1 SEHNR, CDR2 FQNEAQ (reference sequence). The CDR3 extends over 14 amino acids. The CDR3 sequence is CAGSLVVGDPTQYF. The CDR3 DNA follows: TGTGCCGGCAGCTTAGTAGTTGGCGACCCGACCCAGTACTTC.

This clonotype was recorded a few times. V and J are TRBV3-1 and TRBJ2-3; 11 bases fit TRBD1. Trimming cost V 4 bases and J 3 bases; bases outside gene matches: 6. The germline gives CDR1 LGHDT, CDR2 YNNKEL (reference sequence). This CDR3 spans 16 amino acids. The CDR3 loop is CASSPGTGGWTDTQYF. The CDR3, as DNA: TGTGCCAGCAGCCCGGGGACAGGGGGTTGGACAGATACGCAGTATTTT.

The chain links TRBV10-3 to TRBJ1-2; D remains ambiguous. This CDR3 contains 13 residues. Trimming removed 6 bases at V and 0 bases at J, with 8 bases between. The germline CDR1 and CDR2 sequences are ENHRY and SYGVKD. The DNA for the CDR3 is TGTGCCATCAGGGCAGGCGCTAACTATGGCTACACCTTC. Residues: CAIRAGANYGYTF.

This clonotype turned up a few times. The chain recombines TRBV9 with TRBJ2-2; 9 bases line up with TRBD1. V gave up 0 bases and J gave up 2 bases; unmatched junction bases: 5. This CDR3 spans 17 amino acids. CDR1 and CDR2 (germline): SGDLS, YYNGEE. CDR3 sequence (DNA): TGTGCCAGCAGCGTAGAAGGACAGGGGCTTAACACCGGGGAGCTGTTTTTT. Protein product: CASSVEGQGLNTGELFF.

CDR3 sequence: CASSLNPGGTGELFF. Here the CDR3 DNA reads TGCGCCAGCAGCTTGAACCCAGGGGGGACCGGGGAGCTGTTTTTT. The chain has TRBV5-1 and TRBJ2-2; possibly TRBD1 for D (7 bases). The V end was cut by 1 base, the J end by 5 bases, with 12 bases between. CDR1 and CDR2 (germline): SGHRS, YFSETQ. The CDR3 contains 15 residues. The full variable domain, in which reference TRBV5-1 and TRBJ2-2 provide the parts outside the CDR3, is KAGVTQTPRYLIKTRGQQVTLSCSPISGHRSVSWYQQTPGQGLQFLFEYFSETQRNKGNFPGRFSGRQFSNSRSEMNVSTLELGDSALYLCASSLNPGGTGELFFGEGSRLTVL.

This clonotype was picked up many times. The rearrangement links TRBV4-2 to TRBJ2-1, with a weak D call TRBD1 (5 bases). V gave up 0 bases and J gave up 11 bases, with 14 bases separating them. The CDR3 length is 14 residues. From germline, CDR1 is LGHNA and CDR2 YNFKEQ. The CDR3 protein is CASSQDGVGLQQFF. CDR3 in DNA: TGTGCCAGCAGCCAAGATGGGGTGGGGCTACAGCAGTTCTTC.

This clonotype was picked up a small number of times. This rearrangement joins TRBV20-1 to TRBJ2-5, with D possibly TRBD1 on 5 matching bases. Germline CDR1 and CDR2: DFQATT and SNEGSKA (reference sequence). The CDR3 sequence is 13 residues long. The V end lost 3 bases, the J end lost 2 bases, and 10 bases lay between the germline ends. DNA for the CDR3: TGCAGTGCTAGGGGGCAGAAACAAGAGACCCAGTACTTC. Translating it yields CSARGQKQETQYF.

The chain carries TRBV4-3 and TRBJ2-3, with D tentatively TRBD2 (6 bases). The germline V gene encodes CDR1 LGHNA and CDR2 YSLEER. CDR3 size: 17 residues. Trimming left V 0 bases short and J 1 base short, with 14 bases between. This CDR3 reads CASSQDFGLRGTDTQYF. In DNA, the CDR3 is TGCGCCAGCAGCCAAGATTTCGGACTACGGGGCACAGATACGCAGTATTTT.

This clonotype showed up just a few times. The chain recombines TRBV6-2 or TRBV6-3 with TRBJ2-5; 7 nucleotides agree with TRBD2. The CDR3 has 15 amino acids. CDR1 and CDR2 (germline): MNHEY, SVGEGT. Losses at the gene ends were 6 bases for V and 4 bases for J; bases not matched to a gene: 11. In DNA, the CDR3 is TGTGCCAGCAGCGACCTGGGAGGGGCAGGAGAGACCCAGTACTTC. Encoded protein: CASSDLGGAGETQYF.

V is TRBV6-5 and J is TRBJ1-3, with D perhaps matching TRBD1 (6 bases). CDR1 is MNHEY and CDR2 is SVGAGI in the germline V gene. Between the trimmed V and J ends, which lost 5 bases and 4 bases, there was a span of 9 bases. This CDR3 spans 13 amino acids. The CDR3 loop is CASSGTWGNTIYF. In DNA, the CDR3 is TGTGCCAGCAGTGGGACATGGGGAAACACCATATATTTT.

The genes are TRBV6-5 and TRBJ2-5, with D tentatively TRBD2 (6 bases). Germline lookup yields CDR1 MNHEY and CDR2 SVGAGI. This CDR3 has 16 amino acids. Trimming left V 0 bases short and J 4 bases short, with 15 bases between. The CDR3 nucleotides are TGTGCCAGCAGTTACTCGCTAGGGTCAGCGGGAGAGACCCAGTACTTC. This sequence encodes CASSYSLGSAGETQYF.

Many counts were recorded for this clonotype. The genes are TRBV6-2 or TRBV6-3 and TRBJ2-7; D is perhaps TRBD1 (5 bases). The length of the CDR3 is 14 residues. Germline V lookup: CDR1 MNHEY, CDR2 SVGEGT. V was pared by 7 bases and J by 13 bases, with 26 bases between. The DNA for the CDR3 is TGTGCCAGCACACCTTCGACAAGGGGCCGACGCCGATACTTC. This encodes CASTPSTRGRRRYF.

This clonotype has only a few counts. The chain employs TRBV7-2 and TRBJ2-3; TRBD2 aligns across 9 bases. This CDR3 contains 16 residues. J was trimmed by 3 bases and V by 5 bases; bases with no gene match: 9. Germline CDR1 and CDR2: SGHTA and FQGNSA. The CDR3 region has the DNA TGTGCCAGCAGCGCCCGGCTAGCGGGGAAGACAGATACGCAGTATTTT. Translated: CASSARLAGKTDTQYF. Filled out from reference TRBV7-2 and TRBJ2-3, the complete variable domain reads GAGVSQSPSNKVTEKGKDVELRCDPISGHTALYWYRQSLGQGLEFLIYFQGNSAPDKSGLPSDRFSAERTGGSVSTLTIQRTQQEDSAVYLCASSARLAGKTDTQYFGPGTRLTVL.

V and J are TRBV28 and TRBJ2-3, with D uncertain. The germline V gene has CDR1 MDHEN and CDR2 SYDVKM. With 8 bases removed from V and 6 bases from J, the gap between germline ends came to 9 bases. The CDR3 spans 11 residues. The CDR3, as DNA: TGTGCCAGCCGAAAAAGGGATACGCAGTATTTT. Protein sequence: CASRKRDTQYF.